The clone carrying this T cell receptor beta chain was counted between two and nine times. The CDR3 has 17 residues. Germline CDR1 and CDR2: MDHEN and SYDVKM. J lost 0 bases, V lost 6 bases, and 11 bases had no gene match. As handled by the study authors: It was from reference gene primer amplification that nucleated cell counts were estimated. Sequencing used immunoSEQ multiplex PCR; TCRdb keeps in-frame clones, though not all of them. V, J and clone size were drawn from that table, and D and trimming were deduced from the DNA. The sample records some 200,000 clones, 80% to 85% being singletons. This sample was included in a study of blood T cell repertoires in COVID-19. In the study overall: Sites across the United States, Italy and Spain contributed samples from acute and convalescent COVID-19. T cells, B-cell-depleted T cells, or PBMCs provided the cDNA or gDNA that served as material.

The material sequenced was peripheral blood. V usage is TRBV28 and J usage is TRBJ1-5; TRBD1 matches 7 bases. The sequence was obtained from a woman in her thirties or forties with acute or convalescent COVID-19. The CDR3 region is CASSSPPRGDSNQPQHF. The CDR3 coding sequence is TGTGCCAGCAGCTCCCCCCCCAGGGGGGATAGCAATCAGCCCCAGCATTTT.